Listed here are 18 T cell receptor beta chains from one sample, sequenced in a study of technical replicates of blood from a handful of donors. Measured with immunoSEQ multiplex PCR; TCRdb has only the in-frame clones, and not every one. Of 68,000 or so clones detected, 80% to 95% appear once; the ten largest clones hold roughly 4.3%. The sample taken for sequencing was PBMCs. Source of these receptors: a human donor in good health. Some clones in this sample may be carry-over from other donors' samples.

V and J are TRBV4-2 and TRBJ2-7; tentatively, D is TRBD2 (6 bases). Per the germline V gene, CDR1 is LGHNA and CDR2 is YNFKEQ. The CDR3 consists of 15 residues. V was trimmed by 1 base and J by 1 base, leaving 11 bases between them. As DNA, the CDR3 is TGTGCCAGCAGCCAAGTCCGGGGGTTATCCTACGAGCAGTACTTC. Its translation: CASSQVRGLSYEQYF.

The rearrangement links TRBV12-5 to TRBJ1-5, with a weak D call TRBD1 (6 bases). Germline V lookup: CDR1 LGHNT, CDR2 FRNRAP. The CDR3 consists of 15 residues. With 7 bases removed from V and 1 base from J, the gap between germline ends came to 14 bases. CDR3 sequence (DNA): TGTGCTAGTGATAGGGGGAGGGGGAGCAATCAGCCCCAGCATTTT. Its translation: CASDRGRGSNQPQHF.

This clone was found a few times. V usage is TRBV5-1 and J usage is TRBJ1-2, with D unclear. Trimming stripped 4 bases from V and 2 bases from J, with 9 bases between. This CDR3 spans 13 amino acids. The germline gives CDR1 SGHRS, CDR2 YFSETQ. The CDR3 protein is CASSLDGNYGYTF. The CDR3 DNA sequence: TGCGCCAGCAGCCTGGACGGGAACTATGGCTACACCTTC.

This rearrangement joins TRBV7-9 to TRBJ2-7, with D hard to call. Germline loops: CDR1 SEHNR, CDR2 FQNEAQ (reference sequence). The germline V and J ends were trimmed by 1 base and 6 bases, with 7 bases remaining between them. The CDR3 consists of 12 residues. The CDR3 sequence is CASSLVNFEQYF. The DNA of the CDR3 is TGTGCCAGCAGCTTAGTTAATTTCGAGCAGTACTTC. Full variable domain (missing parts from reference TRBV7-9 and TRBJ2-7): DTGVSQNPRHKITKRGQNVTFRCDPISEHNRLYWYRQTLGQGPEFLTYFQNEAQLEKSRLLSDRFSAERPKGSFSTLEIQRTEQGDSAMYLCASSLVNFEQYFGPGTRLTVT.

J is TRBJ2-3 and V is TRBV10-3; 9 bases align to TRBD2. The CDR3 is 20 residues long. The trim removed 0 bases at V and 0 bases at J, leaving 13 bases unmatched. The germline gives CDR1 ENHRY, CDR2 SYGVKD. CDR3 nucleotides: TGTGCCATCAGTGAGTCGGGAAGCGGGGGGCTCAGTAAGAGCACAGATACGCAGTATTTT. Translated, it gives CAISESGSGGLSKSTDTQYF.

The genes are TRBV6-5 and TRBJ1-1; 8 bases fit TRBD1. Trimming took 2 bases from V and 5 from J; bases not matched to a gene: 7. The CDR3 is made up of 15 amino acids. Germline loops: CDR1 MNHEY, CDR2 SVGAGI. The CDR3 DNA reads TGTGCCAGCAGTTACCCGACCAGGGGGCGGACTGAAGCTTTCTTT. Residues: CASSYPTRGRTEAFF.

The chain is built from TRBV14 and TRBJ1-6, with 8 positions matching TRBD1. Germline V lookup: CDR1 SGHDN, CDR2 FVKESK. The V and J ends lost 3 bases and 6 bases, in that order; junction bases with no gene match: 4. The CDR3 has 15 amino acids. CDR3 loop: CASSQQGAGNSPLHF. As DNA, the CDR3 is TGTGCCAGCAGCCAGCAGGGGGCCGGTAATTCACCCCTCCACTTT.

The chain combines TRBV7-2 with TRBJ2-3; tentatively, D is TRBD1 (6 bases). CDR1 SGHTA and CDR2 FQGNSA come from the germline V gene. This CDR3 has 15 amino acids. The ends were cut back, 4 bases at V and 0 bases at J, with 11 bases in the middle. For the CDR3, the DNA is TGTGCCAGCAGCTGGGTGGGGGCCAGCACAGATACGCAGTATTTT. As protein: CASSWVGASTDTQYF.

A single count supports this clone. V usage is TRBV6-5 and J usage is TRBJ2-4; a possible D gene is TRBD1 (6 bases). Trimming cost V 6 bases and J 14 bases, with 17 bases left between them. The CDR3 runs 12 residues. CDR1 is MNHEY and CDR2 is SVGAGI in the germline V gene. CDR3 amino acids: CASSPSTGSEYF. The CDR3 bases are TGTGCCAGCAGCCCCTCTACAGGGTCCGAGTACTTC.

This clone has only a few counts. V gene TRBV2 combines with J gene TRBJ1-6; no clear D gene. Trimming removed 6 bases at V and 7 bases at J, with 16 bases between. CDR1 and CDR2 (germline): SNHLY, FYNNEI. There are 15 residues in the CDR3. This CDR3 is CASRLTWLGNSPLHF. As DNA, the CDR3 is TGTGCCAGCAGGTTGACGTGGCTCGGGAATTCACCCCTCCACTTT.

The CDR3 is CASKAEEHYEQYF. The CDR3 DNA sequence: TGTGCCAGCAAAGCGGAGGAGCACTACGAGCAGTACTTC. This sequence joins TRBV27 and TRBJ2-7, with D maybe TRBD2 (5 bases). The CDR3 covers 13 residues. With 7 bases removed from V and 3 bases from J, the gap between germline ends came to 13 bases. Germline CDR1 MNHEY, CDR2 SMNVEV (reference sequence).

The chain combines TRBV27 with TRBJ1-1, with 8 bases identical to TRBD1. The CDR3 length is 15 residues. The germline V gene has CDR1 MNHEY and CDR2 SMNVEV (reference sequence). V gave up 4 bases and J gave up 4 bases; unmatched junction bases: 8. Here the CDR3 reads CASSWTGILGTEAFF. CDR3 DNA sequence: TGTGCCAGCAGTTGGACAGGGATATTGGGCACTGAAGCTTTCTTT.

This chain joins TRBV28 and TRBJ2-7, with 11 bases fitting TRBD2. Trimming at V came to 2 bases and at J to 7 bases, leaving 7 bases not matched to a gene. The CDR3 spans 15 residues. Germline lookup yields CDR1 MDHEN and CDR2 SYDVKM. The CDR3 DNA reads as TGTGCCAGCAGTTTAAGGGGACTAGCGGCGGGGGAGCAGTACTTC. Its translation: CASSLRGLAAGEQYF.

This chain connects TRBV5-1 to TRBJ2-3, with 8 positions matching TRBD2. The junction had 7 bases not matched to a gene; V was cut back by 2 bases and J by 2 bases. Per germline, CDR1 SGHRS and CDR2 YFSETQ. This CDR3 comprises 16 residues. CDR3 region: CASSLGRGANTDTQYF. The CDR3 DNA sequence: TGCGCCAGCAGCTTAGGGCGGGGGGCGAACACAGATACGCAGTATTTT.

J is TRBJ2-5 and V is TRBV5-1, with D possibly matching TRBD1 (5 bases). V was clipped by 0 bases and J by 3 bases, with 9 bases between them. Germline V gene sequence: CDR1 SGHRS, CDR2 YFSETQ. The CDR3 length is 14 residues. CDR3 residues: CASSLGGPKETQYF. The DNA for the CDR3 is TGCGCCAGCAGCTTGGGGGGCCCGAAAGAGACCCAGTACTTC.

The rearrangement links TRBV5-1 to TRBJ1-4; D ambiguous. Trimming stripped 0 bases from V and 3 bases from J, with 6 bases between. CDR3 size: 14 residues. Per the germline V gene, CDR1 is SGHRS and CDR2 is YFSETQ. CDR3 loop: CASSLDRPNEKLFF. CDR3 nucleotides: TGCGCCAGCAGCTTGGACAGACCTAATGAAAAACTGTTTTTT.

V and J are TRBV9 and TRBJ2-1; possible D gene TRBD2, 6 bases. The V gene's germline CDR1 is SGDLS and CDR2 YYNGEE. This CDR3 is 15 amino acids long. Trimming took 0 bases from V and 3 from J, leaving 10 bases between them. CDR3 sequence: CASSVGGIDYNEQFF. The CDR3 nucleotides are TGTGCCAGCAGCGTAGGCGGGATAGACTACAATGAGCAGTTCTTC.

This chain uses TRBV11-2 with TRBJ1-1; D is undetermined. Germline assignment: CDR1 SGHAT and CDR2 FQNNGV. The CDR3 contains 14 residues. Trimming shortened V by 4 bases and J by 3 bases, and 12 bases separated the two germline ends. Written as DNA, the CDR3 is TGTGCCAGCAGCTGGGCTTCGAGGGACACTGAAGCTTTCTTT. This sequence encodes CASSWASRDTEAFF. Full variable domain (outside the CDR3, taken from reference TRBV11-2 and TRBJ1-1): EAGVAQSPRYKIIEKRQSVAFWCNPISGHATLYWYQQILGQGPKLLIQFQNNGVVDDSQLPKDRFSAERLKGVDSTLKIQPAKLEDSAVYLCASSWASRDTEAFFGQGTRLTVV.